This T cell receptor beta chain was obtained from a study of T cell repertoires in cytomegalovirus infection. Study context: Based on public TCR beta signatures, there were indications of CMV infection and of a matching HLA type. Study-level points and caveats: Public TCR beta family frequency separated CMV-and-HLA carriers, including in an independent cohort. The ex vivo response was dominated by HLA-C-restricted CMV-specific TCR beta clonotypes.

The CDR3 has 15 residues. The germline V gene encodes CDR1 LNHDA and CDR2 SQIVND (reference sequence). TCRdb reprocessed the reads with MiXCR, giving one entry per CDR3 protein. Seen here are approximately 120,000 distinct CDR3 sequences, 32% observed once, and the top ten hold about 53%. On this clonotype: What it binds is unknown. The junction shows a germline mismatch at one end, possibly a read error.

The chain employs TRBV19 and TRBJ2-2; D is unclear. This clonotype was sampled from a human donor in good health (CMV status not recorded). Some clones in this sample may be carry-over from other donors' samples. This specimen was CD8+ T cells from cultured PBMCs, taken from culture after CMV antigen stimulation. CDR3 coding DNA: TGTGCCAGTAGTATCGGAACAGTGCCCACCCGGGAGCTGTTTTTT. Translating it yields CASSIGTVPTRELFF. The full variable domain, in which reference TRBV19 and TRBJ2-2 provide the parts outside the CDR3, is DGGITQSPKYLFRKEGQNVTLSCEQNLNHDAMYWYRQDPGQGLRLIYYSQIVNDFQKGDIAEGYSVSREKKESFPLTVTSAQKNPTAFYLCASSIGTVPTRELFFGEGSRLTVL.